This T cell receptor (beta chain) was sequenced during a study of cytomegalovirus exposure and HLA in healthy donors. Across the whole study: There were roughly 120 million unique TCR beta sequences, drawn from about 179 million T cells, in an earlier analysis. Study-wide results and caveats: The authors listed about 170 TCR beta chains as cytomegalovirus-associated. A later analysis reportedly found fewer N-insertions in an Asian-associated ancestry cluster than the roughly 680-donor mean.

The CDR3 runs 15 residues. V shed 4 bases, J shed 4 bases, and the junction held 5 bases outside the gene matches. Germline V gene data show CDR1 as SGHRS and CDR2 as YFSETQ. This cohort consisted of healthy bone marrow donors. As to this clone: The antigen is unknown.

Researchers ran the PCR with 60 Vbeta and 13 Jbeta primers. Sequencing used immunoSEQ multiplex PCR; TCRdb keeps in-frame clones, though not all of them. The ten most abundant clones cover more than 3% of a sample with roughly 36,000 clones. V is TRBV5-1 and J is TRBJ2-5, with 12 bases identical to TRBD1. This clonotype was sampled from a woman aged 25 to 39 in good health and CMV-seropositive. Sequencing used PBMCs. The CDR3 loop reads CASSQGQGAGETQYF. Here the CDR3 DNA reads TGCGCCAGCAGCCAGGGACAGGGGGCTGGAGAGACCCAGTACTTC.